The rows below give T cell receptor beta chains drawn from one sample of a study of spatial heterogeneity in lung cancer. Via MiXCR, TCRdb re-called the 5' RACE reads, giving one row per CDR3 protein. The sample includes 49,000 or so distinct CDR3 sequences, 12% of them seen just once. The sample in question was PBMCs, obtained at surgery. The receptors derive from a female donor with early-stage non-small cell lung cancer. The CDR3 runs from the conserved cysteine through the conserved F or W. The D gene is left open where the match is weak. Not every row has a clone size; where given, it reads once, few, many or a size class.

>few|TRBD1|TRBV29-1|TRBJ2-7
TGCAGCGTTGGGGACAGGGTAGGCGGAGAGCAGTACTTC
CSVGDRVGGEQYF
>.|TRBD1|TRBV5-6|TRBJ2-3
TGTGCCAGCAGCTTGGGACAGGGAAGTAAAGATACGCAGTATTTT
CASSLGQGSKDTQYF
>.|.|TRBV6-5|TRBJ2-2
TGTGCCAGCAGTTTAAACGGAAACAGCAACACCGGGGAGCTGTTTTTT
CASSLNGNSNTGELFF
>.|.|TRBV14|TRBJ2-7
TGTGCCAGCAGCCAAGGTCCGGCAGGGGCATTGTACGAGCAGTACTTC
CASSQGPAGALYEQYF
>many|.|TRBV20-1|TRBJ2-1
TGCAGTGCTAGATCGGGAGTTGAGCAGTTCTTC
CSARSGVEQFF
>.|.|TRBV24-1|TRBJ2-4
TGTGCCACCAGTGACCCCAGGGACGTCGGAAACATTCAGTACTTC
CATSDPRDVGNIQYF
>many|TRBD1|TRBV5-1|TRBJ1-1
TGCGCCAGCAGCTTGGATGGACAGGGGAACACTGAAGCTTTCTTT
CASSLDGQGNTEAFF
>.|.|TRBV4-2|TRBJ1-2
TGTGCCAGCAGCCAGGACCGCGCAGGCTACACCTTC
CASSQDRAGYTF
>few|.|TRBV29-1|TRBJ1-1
TGCAGCGTTGAATTAGGGGGGGGGGACACTGAAGCTTTCTTT
CSVELGGGDTEAFF
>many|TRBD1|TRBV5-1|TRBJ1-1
TGCGCCAGCAGCTTGGGTGCAACAGGGGATCGAGGAAGGTTT
CASSLGATGDRGRF
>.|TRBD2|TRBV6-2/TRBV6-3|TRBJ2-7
TGTGCCAGCAGTTACTTGACTAGCGGGGGCGAGCAGTACTTC
CASSYLTSGGEQYF
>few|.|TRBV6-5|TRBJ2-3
TGTGCCAGCAGCTTCGGTTTTAGCACAGATACGCAGTATTTT
CASSFGFSTDTQYF
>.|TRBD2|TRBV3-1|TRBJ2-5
TGTGCCAGCAGCCCCGGGACTAGGCAGAAGACCCAGTACTTC
CASSPGTRQKTQYF
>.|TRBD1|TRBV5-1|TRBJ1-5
TGCGCCAGCAGCTTGGAAGGGGGCCGGGGTCAGCCCCAGCATTTT
CASSLEGGRGQPQHF
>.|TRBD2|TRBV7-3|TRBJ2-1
TGTGCCAGCGCCAAGCAAGCGGGGGGGCCGCCCAATGAGCAGTTCTTC
CASAKQAGGPPNEQFF
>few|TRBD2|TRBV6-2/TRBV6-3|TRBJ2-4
TGTGCCAGCAGTCGGAGCGGGGGGAATAACATTCAGTACTTC
CASSRSGGNNIQYF
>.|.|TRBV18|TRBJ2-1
TGTGCCAGCTCACTCAAGGGGGCTAGCGGCTACAATGAGCAGTTCTTC
CASSLKGASGYNEQFF
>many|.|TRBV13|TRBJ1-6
TGTGCCAGCAGCCCCGGACGGAATAATTCACCCCTCCACTTT
CASSPGRNNSPLHF
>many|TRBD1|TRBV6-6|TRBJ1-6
TGTGCCAGCAGTTACTCGAGAATGGGGACAGCTGGTTCACCCCTCCACTTT
CASSYSRMGTAGSPLHF
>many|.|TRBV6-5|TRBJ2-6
TGTGCCAGCGGCCGGGACACCATGTTCTCTGGGGCCAACGTCCTGACTTTC
CASGRDTMFSGANVLTF
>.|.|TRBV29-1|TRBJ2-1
TGCAGCGCCGGGTCGGACGCCTACAATGAGCAGTTCTTC
CSAGSDAYNEQFF
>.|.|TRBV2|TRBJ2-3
TGTGCCAGCAGAAGGAGGGACAGAGACACAGATACGCAGTATTTT
CASRRRDRDTDTQYF
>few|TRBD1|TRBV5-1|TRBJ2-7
TGCGCCAGCGCCCCCCGACAGGGCCACGAGCAGTACTTC
CASAPRQGHEQYF
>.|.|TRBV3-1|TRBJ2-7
TGTGCCAGCAGCCAAATTCAGGGTCTCGAGCAGTACTTC
CASSQIQGLEQYF
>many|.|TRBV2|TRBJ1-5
TGTGCCAGCAGTGGAGGGGTTAATAGCAATCAGCCCCAGCATTTT
CASSGGVNSNQPQHF
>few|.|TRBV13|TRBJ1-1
TGTGCCAGCAGCTTAAAAGGGTTTGTAGCTTTCTTT
CASSLKGFVAFF
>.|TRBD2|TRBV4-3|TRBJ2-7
TGCGCCAGCAGCCAAGAACCGGGGGGGTACGAGCAGTACTTC
CASSQEPGGYEQYF
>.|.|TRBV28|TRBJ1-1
TGTGCCACCGAGGGGGTGAACACTGAAGCTTTCTTT
CATEGVNTEAFF
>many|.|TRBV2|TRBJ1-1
TGTGCCAGCAGCCCCCGGGCTAACACTGAAGCTTTCTTT
CASSPRANTEAFF
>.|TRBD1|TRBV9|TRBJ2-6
TGTGCCAGCAGCGCCCGACAGGGAACAGGGGCCAACGTCCTGACTTTC
CASSARQGTGANVLTF
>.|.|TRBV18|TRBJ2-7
TGTGCCAGCTCACCACCGGTTTCTTACGAGCAGTACTTC
CASSPPVSYEQYF
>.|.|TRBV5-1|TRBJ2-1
TGCGCCAGCGGATCGGGGACGGATCACAATGAGCAGTTCTTC
CASGSGTDHNEQFF
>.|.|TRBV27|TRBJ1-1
TGTGCCAGCAGTTGGCGGTTGAACACTGAAGCTTTCTTT
CASSWRLNTEAFF
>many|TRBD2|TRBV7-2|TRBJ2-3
TGTGCCAGCAGCCCATCTTTCGCGGGGACTAGGGATACGCAGTATTTT
CASSPSFAGTRDTQYF
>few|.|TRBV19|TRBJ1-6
TGTGCCAGTAGCGGGGGGGGACAATACAATTCACCCCTCCACTTT
CASSGGGQYNSPLHF
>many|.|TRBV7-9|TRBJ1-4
TGTGCCAGCAGCTTCCTGCTTGGGGCGACTAATGAAAAACTGTTTTTT
CASSFLLGATNEKLFF
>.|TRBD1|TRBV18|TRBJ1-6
TGTGCCAGCTCCCGATCTGGGGACAGAAATTCACCCCTCCACTTT
CASSRSGDRNSPLHF
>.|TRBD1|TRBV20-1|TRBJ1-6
TGCAGTGCTTGGACAGGACAAGTGTGGGGAGATAATTCACCCCTCCACTTT
CSAWTGQVWGDNSPLHF
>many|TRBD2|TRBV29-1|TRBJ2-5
TGCAGCGTTGATATGGCTAGCGGAAAGACCCAGTACTTC
CSVDMASGKTQYF
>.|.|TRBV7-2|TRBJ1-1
TGTGCCAGCAGCTCTGGTGGGAGTTCCACTGAAGCTTTCTTT
CASSSGGSSTEAFF
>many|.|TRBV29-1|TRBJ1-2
TGCAGCGTTGAAAGGGACCGGACTGGCTACACCTTC
CSVERDRTGYTF
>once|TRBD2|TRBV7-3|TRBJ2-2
TGTGCCAGCAGCTTACGGGGGGGTGCGAACACCGGGGAGCTGTTTTTT
CASSLRGGANTGELFF
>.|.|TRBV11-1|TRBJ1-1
TGTGCCAGCAGCATCCAGGGATTTGAAGCTTTCTTT
CASSIQGFEAFF
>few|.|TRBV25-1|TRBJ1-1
TGTGCCAGCAGTAACCCAGGGGCGACTTTCTTT
CASSNPGATFF
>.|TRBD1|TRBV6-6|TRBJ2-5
TGTGCCAGCAGTTACCGACGAGGGACAGGGCCTCAAGAGACCCAGTACTTC
CASSYRRGTGPQETQYF
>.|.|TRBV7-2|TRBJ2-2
TGTGCCAGCAGCTTAAGACAGAACACCGGGGAGCTGTTTTTT
CASSLRQNTGELFF
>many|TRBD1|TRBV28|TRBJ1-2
TGTGCCAGCAACCCGCCCGGGACAGGGGGAAAAAACACCTTC
CASNPPGTGGKNTF
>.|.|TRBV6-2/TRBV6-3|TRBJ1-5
TGTGCCAGCAGTGATAGCAATCAGCCCCAGCATTTT
CASSDSNQPQHF
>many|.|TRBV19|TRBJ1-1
TGTGCCAGTAGAGACAGGACTGAAGCTTTCTTT
CASRDRTEAFF
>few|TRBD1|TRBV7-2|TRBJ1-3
TGTGCCAGCAGCAAAACCGGGACAGGGGGCGGAAACACCATATATTTT
CASSKTGTGGGNTIYF
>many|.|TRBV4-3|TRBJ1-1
TGCGCCAGCAGCCAAGGTGTGGGGGATGAAGCTTTCTTT
CASSQGVGDEAFF
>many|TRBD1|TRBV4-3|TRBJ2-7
TGCGCCAGCAGCCAAGTTTTAACAGGGGACCACGAGCAGTACTTC
CASSQVLTGDHEQYF
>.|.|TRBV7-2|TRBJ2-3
TGTGCCAGCAGCTTGTACCGTGATAGCACAGATACGCAGTATTTT
CASSLYRDSTDTQYF